Reported below is one T cell receptor (beta chain). Its antigen remains unknown. Reverse transcribing all isolated RNA meant expressed TCRB transcripts were sequenced. This table comes from immunoSEQ multiplex PCR, and its TCRdb copy is limited to in-frame clones, with some not included. The sample includes over 150,000 clones, approximately 8.1% of them seen just once. The entry originates in a study of beta chain features in type 1 diabetes. Study-wide results and caveats: Sequencing used cDNA, and cells with high TCR expression could therefore be over-represented. Researchers caution that PCR might favor shorter templates, equally among patients and controls. A greater similarity of naive, central memory and Treg TCRB repertoires was seen among patients than among healthy donors. Type 1 diabetes patients had TCRB CDR3s that were shorter (moderately but significantly so) in all four CD4+ subsets.

The CDR3 extends over 15 amino acids. The V end lost 3 bases, the J end lost 0 bases, and 9 bases lay between the germline ends. Germline assignment: CDR1 SGHNT and CDR2 YYREEE (reference sequence). Via CD45RO/CCR7/CD25/CD127/CD95/CD27, cells of the CD4+ naive, central memory, regulatory and stem cell-like memory subsets were sorted. This TCR derives from a man aged 18-30 years with type 1 diabetes. The specimen was central memory CD4+ T cells from blood. The V and J genes are TRBV5-4 and TRBJ2-2; no clear D gene. The CDR3 sequence: CASSSEVANTGELFF. The CDR3 DNA reads as TGTGCCAGCAGCTCCGAGGTCGCGAACACCGGGGAGCTGTTTTTT.